A selection of T cell receptor beta chains follows, all from one sample in a study of post-analysis software for immune sequencing data. TCRdb independently ran MiXCR on the PCR reads; one entry per CDR3 protein. The sample shows 600,000 to 750,000 distinct CDR3 sequences, around 60% of them seen only once. Material for sequencing was blood. The receptors come from a girl aged 2 to 10 with multiple sclerosis. The CDR3 runs from the conserved cysteine through the conserved F or W. The D gene is left open where the match is weak. Rows give clone size only sometimes, using once, few, many, or a class for an expanded clone.

V gene	clone size	J gene	D gene	CDR3 protein	CDR3 DNA
TRBV2	-	TRBJ2-3	TRBD2	CASSEGEAGGLTDTQYF	TGTGCCAGCAGTGAAGGGGAAGCGGGGGGTCTCACAGATACGCAGTATTTT
TRBV20-1	-	TRBJ2-1	-	CSARGLTPSYNEQFF	TGCAGTGCTAGGGGGCTGACCCCGTCCTACAATGAGCAGTTCTTC
TRBV6-5	few	TRBJ2-4	-	CASSTPISLAKNIQYF	TGTGCCAGCAGCACCCCGATCTCGCTAGCCAAAAACATTCAGTACTTC
TRBV5-1	-	TRBJ2-1	-	CASSKIFTAGATPAYNEQFF	TGCGCCAGCAGCAAGATTTTTACGGCAGGGGCTACTCCTGCCTACAATGAGCAGTTCTTC
TRBV10-1	few	TRBJ2-1	TRBD2	CASSESGAGAYNEQFF	TGCGCCAGCAGTGAGTCGGGAGCGGGAGCCTACAATGAGCAGTTCTTC
TRBV20-1	-	TRBJ1-1	-	CSAYPGQGEAFF	TGCAGTGCGTACCCGGGACAAGGGGAAGCTTTCTTT
TRBV29-1	once	TRBJ1-2	-	CSVPGENYGYTF	TGCAGCGTCCCGGGAGAAAACTATGGCTACACCTTC
TRBV7-2	-	TRBJ2-5	TRBD2	CASSLDGGGRQETQYF	TGTGCCAGCAGCTTAGATGGCGGGGGGAGACAAGAGACCCAGTACTTC
TRBV5-6	-	TRBJ2-4	TRBD2	CASSLVGTSGNIQYF	TGTGCCAGCAGCTTGGTAGGGACTAGCGGAAACATTCAGTACTTC
TRBV7-9	-	TRBJ2-7	TRBD1	CASSWGQGYEQYF	TGTGCCAGCAGTTGGGGACAGGGTTATGAGCAGTACTTC
TRBV7-2	-	TRBJ1-2	-	CASSQIRGGGYGYTF	TGTGCCAGCAGCCAAATCCGAGGGGGAGGCTATGGCTACACCTTC
TRBV5-1	-	TRBJ1-1	-	CASSFRQAEAFF	TGCGCCAGCAGCTTCAGACAAGCTGAAGCTTTCTTT
TRBV3-1	-	TRBJ1-2	-	CASSQDTIDYGYTF	TGTGCCAGCAGCCAAGACACTATTGACTATGGCTACACCTTC
TRBV9	-	TRBJ2-1	TRBD1	CASSVGQGVVNEQFF	TGTGCCAGCAGCGTGGGACAGGGAGTAGTCAATGAGCAGTTCTTC
TRBV12-3/TRBV12-4	few	TRBJ2-6	-	CASSSGVSGANVLTF	TGTGCCAGCAGTTCAGGGGTATCTGGGGCCAACGTCCTGACTTTC
TRBV12-3/TRBV12-4	few	TRBJ1-2	-	CASSPGNYGYTF	TGTGCCAGCTCGCCGGGTAACTATGGCTACACCTTC
TRBV5-1	once	TRBJ2-2	-	CASSFPSGNTGELFF	TGCGCCAGCAGCTTCCCCAGCGGGAACACCGGGGAGCTGTTTTTT
TRBV10-3	few	TRBJ2-7	-	CAIRGDISYEQYF	TGTGCCATCAGAGGGGATATCTCCTACGAGCAGTACTTC
TRBV6-4	once	TRBJ2-7	-	CASSEWGHRSYEQYF	TGTGCCAGCAGTGAATGGGGACACCGATCCTACGAGCAGTACTTC
TRBV7-8	-	TRBJ2-7	-	CASSVKQGPRNEQYF	TGTGCCAGCAGCGTCAAACAGGGTCCGAGGAACGAGCAGTACTTC
TRBV10-3	few	TRBJ2-3	TRBD2	CAISESLAVGDTQYF	TGTGCCATCAGTGAGTCGCTAGCGGTGGGAGATACGCAGTATTTT
TRBV29-1	-	TRBJ1-1	TRBD1	CSVGGTGDTEAFF	TGCAGCGTTGGTGGGACAGGGGACACTGAAGCTTTCTTT
TRBV6-5	-	TRBJ2-7	TRBD2	CASSYSPSGGLEQYF	TGTGCCAGCAGTTACTCTCCCAGCGGGGGCTTAGAGCAGTACTTC
TRBV27	-	TRBJ2-3	-	CASSGLLPTDTQYF	TGTGCCAGCTCCGGACTCCTCCCCACAGATACGCAGTATTTT
TRBV25-1	-	TRBJ2-1	-	CASSDGVIHNKQFF	TGTGCCAGCAGTGACGGGGTTATCCACAATAAGCAGTTCTTC
TRBV10-1	-	TRBJ2-1	TRBD2	CASRLAGGVGDEQFF	TGCGCCAGTAGACTAGCGGGGGGCGTTGGTGACGAGCAGTTCTTC
TRBV20-1	-	TRBJ2-3	-	CSASMSTNTDTQYF	TGCAGTGCTAGTATGTCTACTAACACAGATACGCAGTATTTT
TRBV10-2	-	TRBJ2-3	TRBD1	CASTLDRATDTQYF	TGCGCCAGCACTCTGGACAGGGCGACAGATACGCAGTATTTT
TRBV13	few	TRBJ1-6	-	CASSSTPLMGFYNSPLHF	TGTGCCAGCAGCTCTACACCCCTTATGGGGTTCTATAATTCACCCCTCCACTTT
TRBV29-1	-	TRBJ2-1	TRBD1	CSVAPTGQAYNEQFF	TGCAGCGTAGCCCCTACGGGACAGGCCTACAATGAGCAGTTCTTC
TRBV6-5	few	TRBJ2-3	-	CASSYYRGTDTQYF	TGTGCCAGCAGTTACTACCGAGGCACAGATACGCAGTATTTT
TRBV2	few	TRBJ2-2	-	CASSEGETRTFNTGELFF	TGTGCCAGCAGTGAAGGGGAGACAAGGACTTTCAACACCGGGGAGCTGTTTTTT